One sample yielded the 10 T cell receptor beta chains listed below, sequenced in a study of technical replicates of blood from several donors. Produced via immunoSEQ multiplex PCR; TCRdb's table is partial and in-frame only. The sample includes tens of thousands of clones, 85% to 95% of them seen just once. Sequencing input: PBMCs. All receptors derive from a human donor in good health. Some clones in this sample may be carry-over from other donors' samples.

This clone was seen just once. The chain couples TRBV7-2 to TRBJ1-4; the match to TRBD1 covers 7 bases. V lost 5 bases and J lost 7; bases outside the gene matches: 7. This CDR3 has 14 residues. Germline V gene lookup returns CDR1 SGHTA and CDR2 FQGNSA. CDR3 loop: CASSAKGAGEKLFF. The CDR3 coding sequence is TGTGCCAGCAGCGCGAAGGGGGCCGGTGAAAAACTGTTTTTT.

This CDR3 reads CASSIDRFGNTEAFF. CDR3 DNA sequence: TGTGCCAGTAGTATAGATCGGTTTGGGAACACTGAAGCTTTCTTT. V and J are TRBV19 and TRBJ1-1, with no clear D. CDR1 LNHDA and CDR2 SQIVND come from the germline V gene (reference sequence). This CDR3 is built from 15 residues. V gave up 0 bases and J gave up 1 base, with 9 bases separating them.

The CDR3 DNA is TGCGCCAGCAGCGCCACCCAGACAGGGGTCGTTAACTATGGCTACACCTTC. Translated: CASSATQTGVVNYGYTF. This rearrangement joins TRBV5-1 to TRBJ1-2; TRBD1 matches at 8 bases. The CDR3 consists of 17 residues. With V trimmed by 4 bases and J by 1 base, 12 bases remained unmatched. The germline V gene encodes CDR1 SGHRS and CDR2 YFSETQ.

This chain links TRBV6-4 with TRBJ2-3; 11 bases fit TRBD2. This CDR3 has 16 residues. The germline V gene encodes CDR1 MRHNA and CDR2 SNTAGT. The trim removed 0 bases at V and 4 bases at J, leaving 3 bases unmatched. The CDR3 is CASSDSVAGGSDTQYF. CDR3 DNA: TGTGCCAGCAGTGACTCGGTAGCGGGAGGGTCAGATACGCAGTATTTT.

This chain joins TRBV4-2 and TRBJ2-1; TRBD2 matches at 8 bases. Germline V gene data show CDR1 as LGHNA and CDR2 as YNFKEQ. V was clipped by 4 bases and J by 6 bases; unmatched bases: 8. This CDR3 has 15 amino acids. The CDR3 nucleotides read TGTGCCAGCAGCCCCCGAGGGGCGGGAGGCAATGAGCAGTTCTTC. Its protein product is CASSPRGAGGNEQFF.

The sample holds one count of this clone. J is TRBJ1-6 and V is TRBV19; TRBD1 is a possible D gene (5 bases). The CDR3 sequence is 15 residues long. Per germline, CDR1 LNHDA and CDR2 SQIVND (reference sequence). Trimming shortened V by 5 bases and J by 8 bases, and 16 bases separated the two germline ends. In nucleotides, the CDR3 is TGTGCCAGTAGTCTGTCAGGGCTTGGGGATTCACCCCTCCACTTT. It translates to CASSLSGLGDSPLHF.

The chain joins TRBV5-6 to TRBJ2-7, with a weak D call TRBD1 (5 bases). V was trimmed by 3 bases and J by 6 bases, leaving 19 bases between them. The CDR3 runs 15 residues. Germline lookup yields CDR1 SGHDT and CDR2 YYEEEE. CDR3 nucleotide sequence: TGTGCCAGCAGCTACTACTCAGGGTGGACGGGCGAGCAGTACTTC. This encodes CASSYYSGWTGEQYF.

The chain links TRBV19 to TRBJ1-1; maybe TRBD1 (6 bases). V lost 3 bases to trimming and J lost 5 bases, with 16 bases between them. Germline lookup yields CDR1 LNHDA and CDR2 SQIVND (reference sequence). The CDR3 contains 15 residues. Here the CDR3 reads CASSIGGGLRTEAFF. The DNA for the CDR3 is TGTGCCAGTAGTATTGGGGGGGGGCTGAGGACTGAAGCTTTCTTT.

The gene calls are TRBV4-3 and TRBJ1-1; D gene ambiguous. From germline, CDR1 is LGHNA and CDR2 YSLEER. V lost 3 bases to trimming and J lost 6 bases, with 11 bases between them. This CDR3 region has 13 residues. CDR3 sequence reads: CASSHGWPAEAFF. CDR3 sequence (DNA): TGCGCCAGCAGCCATGGTTGGCCCGCTGAAGCTTTCTTT.

This clone has only one observation. This chain joins TRBV5-1 and TRBJ1-2; 9 nucleotides match TRBD1. The ends lost 3 bases at V and 8 bases at J; junction bases unmatched: 8. The CDR3 sequence is 14 residues long. The germline gives CDR1 SGHRS, CDR2 YFSETQ. The CDR3 DNA sequence: TGCGCCAGCAGCTACCGGGACAGGGTGGAGGGCTACACCTTC. It specifies CASSYRDRVEGYTF. The full variable domain, rest sourced from reference TRBV5-1 and TRBJ1-2, is KAGVTQTPRYLIKTRGQQVTLSCSPISGHRSVSWYQQTPGQGLQFLFEYFSETQRNKGNFPGRFSGRQFSNSRSEMNVSTLELGDSALYLCASSYRDRVEGYTFGSGTRLTVV.